Below, 21 T cell receptor beta chains from the same sample are listed, as sequenced in a study of OX40 agonist ivuxolimab in advanced cancers. The assay was immunoSEQ multiplex PCR, and TCRdb's table has in-frame clones only and misses some. The sample includes 95,000 to 150,000 clones, 93% seen only once; the top ten take over 0.15%. The sample consisted of CD4+ or CD8+ T cells sorted from blood, taken in a trial of the OX40 agonist ivuxolimab. The receptors were gathered from an adult with an advanced solid tumor such as melanoma, head and neck, liver or kidney cancer.

The rearrangement uses TRBV10-3 and TRBJ1-6; D is possibly TRBD1 (5 bases). The CDR3 runs to 15 residues. The germline V gene encodes CDR1 ENHRY and CDR2 SYGVKD. V shed 6 bases and J shed 8 bases, with 17 bases lying between them. CDR3 region: CAISTTDGGDSPLHF. CDR3 bases: TGTGCCATCAGCACTACGGACGGAGGGGATTCACCCCTCCACTTT.

The chain recombines TRBV7-3 with TRBJ2-2; D tentatively fits TRBD1 or TRBD2 (5 bases each). Germline lookup yields CDR1 SGHTA and CDR2 FQGTGA. The CDR3 contains 17 residues. The V end lost 2 bases, the J end lost 0 bases, and 13 bases lay between the germline ends. The chain's CDR3 is CASSLGPQGANTGELFF. CDR3 DNA: TGTGCCAGCAGCTTAGGACCCCAGGGAGCGAACACCGGGGAGCTGTTTTTT.

The chain employs TRBV27 and TRBJ1-5; 7 bases are shared with TRBD1. In germline, CDR1 is MNHEY, CDR2 SMNVEV (reference sequence). There are 15 residues in the CDR3. V shed 3 bases, J shed 3 bases, and the junction held 5 bases outside the gene matches. This chain's CDR3 is CASSLRGQLNQPQHF. The CDR3 DNA reads as TGTGCCAGCAGTTTGAGGGGACAGCTCAATCAGCCCCAGCATTTT.

V usage is TRBV29-1 and J usage is TRBJ1-6, with a weak D call TRBD1 (5 bases). V was trimmed by 4 bases and J by 7 bases, leaving 11 bases between them. Germline CDR1 and CDR2: SQVTM and ANQGSEA. The CDR3 is 13 residues long. CDR3 sequence reads: CSVVNRRNSPLHF. Written as DNA, the CDR3 is TGCAGCGTTGTGAACAGGAGGAATTCACCCCTCCACTTT. Complete variable domain (other parts from reference TRBV29-1 and TRBJ1-6): SAVISQKPSRDICQRGTSLTIQCQVDSQVTMMFWYRQQPGQSLTLIATANQGSEATYESGFVIDKFPISRPNLTFSTLTVSNMSPEDSSIYLCSVVNRRNSPLHFGNGTRLTVT.

V and J are TRBV19 and TRBJ1-1; possible D gene TRBD1, 5 bases. Trimming stripped 5 bases from V and 7 bases from J, with 11 bases between. The germline V gene has CDR1 LNHDA and CDR2 SQIVND (reference sequence). The CDR3 extends over 12 amino acids. This chain's CDR3 is CASSPGLSEAFF. CDR3 sequence (DNA): TGTGCCAGTAGTCCGGGGCTAAGTGAAGCTTTCTTT.

This sequence joins TRBV4-2 and TRBJ2-2; the D gene is possibly TRBD2 (5 bases). Per germline, CDR1 LGHNA and CDR2 YNFKEQ. The CDR3 consists of 15 residues. V was shortened by 5 bases and J by 4 bases, with 14 bases between the two germline ends. The CDR3 here is CASSLEVGITGELFF. CDR3 nucleotides: TGTGCCAGCAGCTTGGAGGTGGGCATCACCGGGGAGCTGTTTTTT.

This chain connects TRBV11-2 to TRBJ1-5, with D maybe TRBD1 (5 bases). This CDR3 is built from 15 residues. Trimming cost V 2 bases and J 5 bases, with 13 bases left between them. The germline V gene has CDR1 SGHAT and CDR2 FQNNGV. The CDR3: CASSLSPGTDQPQHF. Here the CDR3 DNA reads TGTGCCAGCAGCTTAAGCCCGGGGACGGATCAGCCCCAGCATTTT.

The J gene is TRBJ1-1, the V gene TRBV11-2; 11 nucleotides match TRBD1. This CDR3 is built from 17 residues. Germline V gene sequence: CDR1 SGHAT, CDR2 FQNNGV. The V and J ends lost 5 bases and 1 base, in that order; junction bases with no gene match: 9. CDR3 in DNA: TGTGCCAGCAGCCGTTTAGGACAGGGGGCTTCGAACACTGAAGCTTTCTTT. Amino acid sequence: CASSRLGQGASNTEAFF.

The V call is TRBV15, the J call TRBJ2-3, with TRBD1 as a possible D gene (6 bases). The germline V gene encodes CDR1 LNHNV and CDR2 YYDKDF (reference sequence). Trimming shortened V by 3 bases and J by 0 bases, and 16 bases separated the two germline ends. This CDR3 has 17 residues. Here the CDR3 DNA reads TGTGCCACCAGCAGGCGCGTACAGGGCGTAAGCACAGATACGCAGTATTTT. The encoded protein is CATSRRVQGVSTDTQYF.

This clone appeared once. The genes are TRBV7-2 and TRBJ2-1; possibly TRBD2 for D (6 bases). In germline, CDR1 is SGHTA, CDR2 FQGNSA. CDR3 length equals 15 residues. V lost 1 base and J 7 bases, leaving 14 bases between the germline ends. CDR3 nucleotides: TGTGCCAGCAGCTTAGGAGCGGGTCAAGGTAATGAGCAGTTCTTC. Encoded protein: CASSLGAGQGNEQFF.

The chain combines TRBV12-2 with TRBJ2-3; the D call in the table, TRBD2, was not verified against the DNA. TRBV12-2 is a documented pseudogene. The CDR3 contains 17 residues. The CDR3 coding sequence is TGTGCAAGTCGCTTAGAACTAGCGGGAGGAAGCACAGATACGCAGTATTTT. The encoded protein is CASRLELAGGSTDTQYF.

The chain has TRBV5-6 and TRBJ1-5, with D uncertain. This CDR3 has 15 amino acids. Per germline, CDR1 SGHDT and CDR2 YYEEEE. V lost 0 bases and J lost 6, with 13 bases in between. The CDR3 sequence: CASSLVRRGRQPQHF. The CDR3 coding sequence is TGTGCCAGCAGCTTGGTGAGAAGAGGACGTCAGCCCCAGCATTTT.

This rearrangement joins TRBV5-4 to TRBJ2-7; D is uncertain. Per the germline V gene, CDR1 is SGHNT and CDR2 is YYREEE (reference sequence). Trimming removed 4 bases at V and 5 bases at J, with 19 bases between. The CDR3 consists of 15 residues. The CDR3 loop is CASSPQTASKDEQYF. CDR3 bases: TGTGCCAGCAGCCCGCAGACGGCCTCTAAGGACGAGCAGTACTTC.

This rearrangement joins TRBV28 to TRBJ1-6; the D is unclear. Trimming shortened V by 11 bases and J by 7 bases, and 15 bases separated the two germline ends. The CDR3 contains 13 residues. Germline CDR1 is MDHEN and CDR2 is SYDVKM. The CDR3 DNA reads TGTGCCGCTCGACCTGGGTTGAATTCACCCCTCCACTTT. This encodes CAARPGLNSPLHF.

The chain joins TRBV7-9 to TRBJ1-5, with a possible D match to TRBD1 (6 bases). Trimming pared 1 base from V and 5 bases from J, leaving 12 bases between. This CDR3 comprises 15 residues. Germline V gives CDR1 SEHNR, CDR2 FQNEAQ (reference sequence). CDR3 region: CASSLDTGRHQPQHF. CDR3 sequence (DNA): TGTGCCAGCAGCTTAGATACAGGGCGGCATCAGCCCCAGCATTTT.

This rearrangement joins TRBV7-2 to TRBJ2-1; 10 positions agree with TRBD2. There are 16 residues in the CDR3. V was pared by 0 bases and J by 9 bases, with 8 bases of the junction left unmatched. Germline CDR1 is SGHTA and CDR2 is FQGNSA. The CDR3 coding sequence is TGTGCCAGCAGCTTAGCTCAGCGGGGGGGCCCGGGTGAGCAGTTCTTC. It yields the protein CASSLAQRGGPGEQFF.

This clone came up a few times. The chain carries TRBV9 and TRBJ1-4; D is ambiguous. Germline loops: CDR1 SGDLS, CDR2 YYNGEE. The V and J ends lost 4 bases and 0 bases respectively, with 13 bases between them. The CDR3 is 16 residues long. The CDR3 DNA sequence: TGTGCCAGCAGCAGAGGACCCCTTGCAACTAATGAAAAACTGTTTTTT. Protein product: CASSRGPLATNEKLFF.

This clone was counted once. The rearrangement links TRBV11-2 to TRBJ2-3; possible D gene TRBD2, 5 bases. Per germline, CDR1 SGHAT and CDR2 FQNNGV. CDR3 length: 15 residues. Trimming left V 8 bases short and J 4 bases short, with 19 bases between. The CDR3 region is CASRSDFGSSDTQYF. As DNA, the CDR3 is TGTGCCAGCCGATCGGATTTTGGGAGCTCAGATACGCAGTATTTT.

The rearrangement joins TRBV5-1 to TRBJ2-3; D not certain. V lost 2 bases to trimming and J lost 1 base, with 11 bases between them. Germline loops: CDR1 SGHRS, CDR2 YFSETQ. The CDR3 covers 15 residues. The CDR3 reads CASSLDLPRTDTQYF. The CDR3 bases are TGCGCCAGCAGCTTAGACTTGCCCCGCACAGATACGCAGTATTTT.

The V gene is TRBV7-2, the J gene TRBJ1-5, with a possible D match to TRBD1 (5 bases). The V end lost 4 bases, the J end lost 0 bases, and 10 bases lay between the germline ends. CDR1 is SGHTA, CDR2 FQGNSA, per germline. The CDR3 spans 15 residues. In DNA, the CDR3 is TGTGCCAGCAGCTCCCGAGGGGATAGCAATCAGCCCCAGCATTTT. Protein sequence: CASSSRGDSNQPQHF.

This chain connects TRBV5-4 to TRBJ1-2, with 7 nucleotides matching TRBD1. V gave up 4 bases and J gave up 4 bases; unmatched junction bases: 13. This CDR3 contains 16 residues. Germline V lookup: CDR1 SGHNT, CDR2 YYREEE (reference sequence). CDR3 coding DNA: TGTGCCAGCAGCCCAACCGGGACAGAGGGGATCTATGGCTACACCTTC. It translates to CASSPTGTEGIYGYTF.